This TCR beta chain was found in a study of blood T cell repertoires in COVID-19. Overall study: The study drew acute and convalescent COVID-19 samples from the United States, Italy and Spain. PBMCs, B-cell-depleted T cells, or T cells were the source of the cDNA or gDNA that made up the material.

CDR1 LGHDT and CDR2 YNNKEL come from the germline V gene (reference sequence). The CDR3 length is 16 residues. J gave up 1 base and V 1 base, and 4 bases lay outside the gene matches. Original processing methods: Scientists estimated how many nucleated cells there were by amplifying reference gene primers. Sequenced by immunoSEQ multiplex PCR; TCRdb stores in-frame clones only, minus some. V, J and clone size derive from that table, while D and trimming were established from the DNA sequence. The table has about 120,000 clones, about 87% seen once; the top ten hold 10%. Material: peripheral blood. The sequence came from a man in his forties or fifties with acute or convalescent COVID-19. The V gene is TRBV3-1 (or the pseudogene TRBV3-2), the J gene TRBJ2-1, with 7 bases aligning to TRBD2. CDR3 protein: CASSQGLAASYNEQFF. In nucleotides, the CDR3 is TGTGCCAGCAGCCAAGGCCTAGCGGCGTCCTACAATGAGCAGTTCTTC.